This T cell receptor beta chain emerged from a study of cytomegalovirus exposure and HLA in healthy donors. Study in general: Both the 120 or so validation repertoires and the roughly 640 first-cohort repertoires used the same platform, as reported by a later analysis. Study-wide results and caveats: The classifier, whose performance was assessed in both the original and validation cohorts, reportedly diagnosed cytomegalovirus status with high specificity and sensitivity.

Sequencing used immunoSEQ multiplex PCR; TCRdb keeps in-frame clones, though not all of them. The sample records around 66,000 clones, approximately 97% being singletons. Notes on this clone: The antigen remains undetermined.

The origin of this receptor is a woman under 30 in good health and CMV-seropositive. Specimen: PBMCs.

The CDR3 coding sequence is TGTGCCAGCAGCTTAGAGGCAGGGGGAGGCTACACCTTC. It yields the protein CASSLEAGGGYTF. This chain joins TRBV7-6 and TRBJ1-2; 7 nucleotides match TRBD1. V lost 1 base and J lost 8; bases outside the gene matches: 4. Germline loops: CDR1 SGHVS, CDR2 FNYEAQ. The CDR3 covers 13 residues. Complete variable domain (other parts from reference TRBV7-6 and TRBJ1-2): GAGVSQSPRYKVTKRGQDVALRCDPISGHVSLYWYRQALGQGPEFLTYFNYEAQQDKSGLPNDRFSAERPEGSISTLTIQRTEQRDSAMYRCASSLEAGGGYTFGSGTRLTVV.